A single sample gave rise to the 11 T cell receptor beta chains below, sequenced in a study of CD8 T cells in ankylosing spondylitis. From the 5' RACE reads, TCRdb called clonotypes with MiXCR, one entry per CDR3 protein. The profile shows roughly 150,000 distinct CDR3 sequences, roughly a third of them singletons. The material sequenced was synovial fluid, either unsorted or a sorted T cell fraction (not recorded which). Receptor source: a male donor with ankylosing spondylitis.

This clonotype showed up many times. This sequence joins TRBV3-1 and TRBJ1-4; D is uncertain. Germline-derived CDR1 and CDR2 are LGHDT and YNNKEL (reference sequence). Trimming took off 3 bases at V and 8 bases at J, with 16 bases between the two ends. This CDR3 comprises 15 residues. The CDR3 here is CASSQGRVRYEKLFF. In nucleotides, the CDR3 is TGTGCCAGCAGCCAGGGTAGGGTCCGGTACGAAAAACTGTTTTTT. The full variable domain, its missing parts supplied by reference TRBV3-1 and TRBJ1-4, is DTAVSQTPKYLVTQMGNDKSIKCEQNLGHDTMYWYKQDSKKFLKIMFSYNNKELIINETVPNRFSPKSPDKAHLNLHINSLELGDSAVYFCASSQGRVRYEKLFFGSGTQLSVL.

This clonotype was seen a few times. The gene calls are TRBV7-7 and TRBJ2-2, with a possible D match to TRBD1 (7 bases). The V and J ends lost 5 bases and 3 bases respectively, with 13 bases between them. Germline V gene lookup returns CDR1 SSHAT and CDR2 FNYEAQ (reference sequence). CDR3 length: 15 amino acids. DNA of the CDR3: TGTGCCAGCAGCCCTGGCAGGGGGGACACCGGGGAGCTGTTTTTT. It is translated as CASSPGRGDTGELFF.

In its sample, this clonotype was seen a few times. V and J are TRBV5-6 and TRBJ2-3; D gene ambiguous. V was pared by 2 bases and J by 3 bases, with 13 bases between. The CDR3 runs to 15 residues. CDR1 and CDR2 (germline): SGHDT, YYEEEE. CDR3 nucleotide sequence: TGTGCCAGCAGCTTAAAAATCGTATTGACAGATACGCAGTATTTT. Its protein product is CASSLKIVLTDTQYF.

The rearrangement joins TRBV5-1 to TRBJ1-1, with a possible D match to TRBD1 (6 bases). The CDR3 is 14 amino acids. Trimming stripped 4 bases from V and 11 bases from J, with 21 bases between. The germline V gene has CDR1 SGHRS and CDR2 YFSETQ. CDR3 amino acids: CASSLGGAGVDAFF. DNA for the CDR3: TGCGCCAGCAGCCTCGGAGGCGCAGGGGTGGACGCTTTCTTT.

This CDR3 is CASGFPSADTQYF. The CDR3, as DNA: TGCGCCAGCGGGTTCCCAAGTGCAGATACGCAGTATTTT. V usage is TRBV5-1 and J usage is TRBJ2-3; D uncertain. This CDR3 contains 13 residues. V dropped 7 bases and J dropped 4 bases, with 13 bases sitting between them. The germline CDR1 and CDR2 sequences are SGHRS and YFSETQ.

The chain uses TRBV11-2 and TRBJ2-2, with 7 bases aligning to TRBD1. V dropped 4 bases and J dropped 2; count of bases not matched to a gene: 7. CDR1 and CDR2 (germline): SGHAT, FQNNGV. The CDR3 has 16 amino acids. The CDR3 DNA sequence: TGTGCCAGCAGCTCCGGACAGGCGTATAACACCGGGGAGCTGTTTTTT. Its translation: CASSSGQAYNTGELFF.

The CDR3 loop reads CASSTGSGTSGTDTQYF. In DNA, the CDR3 is TGCGCCAGCAGCACTGGATCCGGGACTAGCGGCACAGATACGCAGTATTTT. The chain combines TRBV5-1 with TRBJ2-3; TRBD2 matches 10 bases. CDR1 and CDR2 (germline): SGHRS, YFSETQ. The CDR3 spans 17 residues. The trim removed 4 bases at V and 1 base at J, leaving 9 bases unmatched.

In this sample, this clonotype turned up a few times. This chain connects TRBV11-3 to TRBJ1-1; D gene unclear. Germline lookup yields CDR1 SGHNT and CDR2 YENEEA. V lost 3 bases and J lost 7, with 6 bases in between. CDR3 length: 11 residues. The CDR3 DNA reads as TGTGCCAGCAGCTTCCTCGGTGAAGCTTTCTTT. Its translation: CASSFLGEAFF. Full variable domain (remainder filled in from reference TRBV11-3 and TRBJ1-1): EAGVVQSPRYKIIEKKQPVAFWCNPISGHNTLYWYLQNLGQGPELLIRYENEEAVDDSQLPKDRFSAERLKGVDSTLKIQPAELGDSAVYLCASSFLGEAFFGQGTRLTVV.

This clonotype was seen more than once but under ten times. This sequence joins TRBV6-5 and TRBJ2-7; D is undetermined. V was shortened by 0 bases and J by 2 bases, with 5 bases between the two germline ends. Germline CDR1 is MNHEY and CDR2 is SVGAGI. The CDR3 runs 13 residues. The CDR3 DNA reads TGTGCCAGCAGTTACTCGCGCACCTACGAGCAGTACTTC. Its protein is CASSYSRTYEQYF.

This clonotype showed up just a few times. CDR3 DNA sequence: TGCAGCGTTGATGAGACGGGGGGCACTGAAGCTTTCTTT. Protein product: CSVDETGGTEAFF. The chain links TRBV29-1 to TRBJ1-1, with D maybe TRBD1 (5 bases). The germline CDR1 and CDR2 sequences are SQVTM and ANQGSEA. This CDR3 spans 13 amino acids. Trimming stripped 3 bases from V and 4 bases from J, with 12 bases between.

This clonotype was detected ten times or more. V and J are TRBV4-2 and TRBJ1-6; TRBD1 aligns across 9 bases. The CDR3 has 16 residues. Germline V gene data show CDR1 as LGHNA and CDR2 as YNFKEQ. The V and J ends lost 4 bases and 10 bases, in that order; junction bases with no gene match: 11. CDR3 loop: CASSPLGGTGKSPLHF. In nucleotides, the CDR3 is TGTGCCAGCAGCCCCCTCGGAGGGACAGGGAAATCACCCCTCCACTTT.